The 14 T cell receptor beta chains in this list originate from one sample, sequenced in a study of Ad26.COV2.S vaccination and SARS-CoV-2 variants (dated by TCRdb to the early 2020s). According to the study, the label for this sample's treatment or condition signals: some 20 received Ad26.COV2.S at low or high dose, single or two shots; 5 received placebo; per-sample allocation not given. Repertoires of vaccine and placebo recipients were sequenced from samples taken on day 63 after the first injection. Libraries came from the immunoSEQ multiplex PCR assay. TCRdb limited this immuneACCESS table to in-frame rearrangements with V and J called. A share of clones is missing; checked studies link under half to unresolved V genes, and the rest is unexplained. This sample lists roughly 350,000 clones; 88% were detected once. The ten largest clones capture approximately 5.9% of the sample. Sample: peripheral blood, taken in a trial of Ad26.COV2.S vaccine versus placebo. The receptors derive from a person between 18 and 59 years old who received the Ad26.COV2.S COVID-19 vaccine or a placebo.

This sequence joins TRBV5-1 and TRBJ1-1; 12 bases are a match to TRBD1. The CDR3 runs 15 residues. CDR1 is SGHRS and CDR2 is YFSETQ in the germline V gene. With 3 bases clipped from V and 4 bases from J, the junction kept 4 bases outside the gene matches. The CDR3 here is CASSSGQGAVTEAFF. CDR3 DNA: TGCGCCAGCAGCTCGGGACAGGGGGCCGTCACTGAAGCTTTCTTT.

This sequence joins TRBV6-5 and TRBJ1-1; 9 nucleotides agree with TRBD1. V lost 4 bases to trimming and J lost 7 bases; unmatched junction nucleotides: 10. The germline V gene encodes CDR1 MNHEY and CDR2 SVGAGI. This CDR3 is built from 15 residues. The CDR3 coding sequence is TGTGCCAGCAGTTCCTCGGGACAGGGTGGCGGTGAAGCTTTCTTT. This gives the protein CASSSSGQGGGEAFF.

The J gene is TRBJ2-1, the V gene TRBV11-1; possible D gene TRBD1, 7 bases. This CDR3 spans 14 amino acids. Germline values: CDR1 SGHAT, CDR2 FQDESV (reference sequence). V shed 0 bases and J shed 12 bases, with 15 bases lying between them. CDR3 nucleotide sequence: TGTGCCAGCAGCTTAGCGAGGCAGGGGGGACGGCAGTTCTTC. It translates to CASSLARQGGRQFF.

The CDR3 DNA reads TGTGCCAGCAGTTACTCGATCCCTTGGCAGGGACAAAGCACAGATACGCAGTATTTT. Amino acid sequence: CASSYSIPWQGQSTDTQYF. This rearrangement joins TRBV6-2 or TRBV6-3 to TRBJ2-3; a weak D match, TRBD1 (6 bases). CDR3 size: 19 residues. CDR1 and CDR2 (germline): MNHEY, SVGEGT. Trimming pared 0 bases from V and 0 bases from J, leaving 19 bases between.

This chain links TRBV10-3 with TRBJ1-6, with D hard to call. The CDR3 covers 13 residues. CDR1 and CDR2 (germline): ENHRY, SYGVKD. Trimming stripped 6 bases from V and 7 bases from J, with 10 bases between. The CDR3 region has the DNA TGTGCCATCAGGGACCTGGCAAATTCACCCCTCCACTTT. This encodes CAIRDLANSPLHF.

The V and J genes are TRBV28 and TRBJ2-7; no clear D. V was trimmed by 3 bases and J by 0 bases, leaving 12 bases between them. This CDR3 has 15 amino acids. Germline CDR1 reads MDHEN; CDR2 reads SYDVKM. This CDR3 is CASSFFGITSYEQYF. In nucleotides, the CDR3 is TGTGCCAGCAGTTTTTTTGGGATAACCTCCTACGAGCAGTACTTC. The full variable domain, in which reference TRBV28 and TRBJ2-7 provide the parts outside the CDR3, is DVKVTQSSRYLVKRTGEKVFLECVQDMDHENMFWYRQDPGLGLRLIYFSYDVKMKEKGDIPEGYSVSREKKERFSLILESASTNQTSMYLCASSFFGITSYEQYFGPGTRLTVT.

The V call is TRBV11-2, the J call TRBJ2-7, with 8 bases lining up with TRBD2. This CDR3 has 15 amino acids. V trimming: 4 bases; J trimming: 5 bases; junction bases outside the gene matches: 10. CDR1 is SGHAT, CDR2 FQNNGV, per germline. CDR3 sequence reads: CASSSRGGEPHEQYF. In DNA, the CDR3 is TGTGCCAGCAGCTCCCGGGGGGGGGAACCCCACGAGCAGTACTTC.

The chain has TRBV19 and TRBJ2-2, with D possibly TRBD2 on 5 matching bases. Per germline, CDR1 LNHDA and CDR2 SQIVND (reference sequence). This CDR3 is 15 amino acids long. V was shortened by 3 bases and J by 2 bases, with 10 bases between the two germline ends. In DNA form, the CDR3 reads TGTGCCAGTAGTATGGGGAGCAGAAACACCGGGGAGCTGTTTTTT. Translating it yields CASSMGSRNTGELFF.

V and J are TRBV6-6 and TRBJ1-1, with 7 nucleotides matching TRBD1. With 7 bases clipped from V and 0 bases from J, the junction kept 8 bases outside the gene matches. Germline CDR1 MNHNY, CDR2 SVGAGI (reference sequence). This CDR3 contains 15 residues. The CDR3 loop reads CASTPRGLMNTEAFF. For the CDR3, the DNA is TGTGCCAGCACCCCAAGGGGGCTGATGAACACTGAAGCTTTCTTT.

The chain combines TRBV5-1 with TRBJ1-2; 8 bases fit TRBD1. CDR3 length equals 15 residues. Germline V gene data show CDR1 as SGHRS and CDR2 as YFSETQ. V lost 2 bases to trimming and J lost 7 bases; unmatched junction nucleotides: 10. The CDR3 loop is CASSFNPAGGLGYTF. DNA of the CDR3: TGCGCCAGCAGCTTCAACCCCGCAGGGGGCCTTGGCTACACCTTC.

The rearrangement links TRBV27 to TRBJ1-5, with 11 bases aligning to TRBD1. CDR3 length: 16 residues. In germline, CDR1 is MNHEY, CDR2 SMNVEV (reference sequence). The trim removed 2 bases at V and 6 bases at J, leaving 6 bases unmatched. The CDR3 sequence: CASSLKQGTGGQPQHF. DNA for the CDR3: TGTGCCAGCAGTTTAAAGCAAGGGACAGGGGGTCAGCCCCAGCATTTT.

This chain joins TRBV9 and TRBJ2-7; D may match TRBD1 or TRBD2 (5 bases each). The CDR3 runs to 14 residues. The ends were cut back, 0 bases at V and 5 bases at J, with 12 bases in the middle. Germline CDR1 reads SGDLS; CDR2 reads YYNGEE. In DNA form, the CDR3 reads TGTGCCAGCAGCGTAGGGGGGATGAGCAACGAGCAGTACTTC. Amino acid sequence: CASSVGGMSNEQYF.

The J gene is TRBJ2-4, the V gene TRBV30; either TRBD1 or TRBD2 may supply D (6 bases each). Germline CDR1 is GTSNPN and CDR2 is SVGIG (reference sequence). V was clipped by 4 bases and J by 1 base, with 20 bases between them. The CDR3 is made up of 17 amino acids. CDR3 in amino acids: CAWTTTGAHGAKNIQYF. CDR3 nucleotide sequence: TGTGCCTGGACAACGACGGGGGCGCATGGGGCCAAAAACATTCAGTACTTC.

The chain uses TRBV19 and TRBJ1-5; weak D call: TRBD1 (6 bases). The germline V gene encodes CDR1 LNHDA and CDR2 SQIVND (reference sequence). This CDR3 has 15 amino acids. The V gene lost 9 bases and the J gene lost 0 bases, with 15 bases spanning the gap. CDR3 sequence reads: CASYVTGNSNQPQHF. The CDR3 coding sequence is TGTGCCAGCTACGTTACAGGGAATAGCAATCAGCCCCAGCATTTT.